This T cell receptor beta chain emerged from a study of T cell repertoires in cytomegalovirus infection. About the study: The authors relied on CMV epitopes, both recently identified HLA-C-restricted and well-studied HLA-B-restricted.

Concerning this clonotype: Its antigen is currently unknown.

Findings and caveats of the study: Summed frequency of shared TCR beta families picked out CMV carriers who also had the relevant HLA. Dominant in the ex vivo response were TCR beta clonotypes restricted by HLA-C and specific for CMV.

A single record per CDR3 protein comes from TCRdb applying MiXCR to the reads. The top ten clones hold roughly 50% of a sample with a few hundred thousand distinct CDR3 sequences, almost 40% of them seen once. The germline V and J ends were trimmed by 4 bases and 4 bases, with 8 bases remaining between them. This CDR3 has 14 amino acids. CDR1 and CDR2 from the germline V gene are MDHEN and SYDVKM. The specimen was cultured PBMCs, collected from culture after CMV antigen stimulation. The receptor's source is a human donor in good health (CMV status not recorded). Some clones in this sample may be carry-over from other donors' samples. The chain combines TRBV28 with TRBJ2-6; D not resolved. In DNA form, the CDR3 reads TGTGCCAGCAGTTCCCCCGGAGGGGCCAACGTCCTGACTTTC. Translated: CASSSPGGANVLTF. The full variable domain, rest sourced from reference TRBV28 and TRBJ2-6, is DVKVTQSSRYLVKRTGEKVFLECVQDMDHENMFWYRQDPGLGLRLIYFSYDVKMKEKGDIPEGYSVSREKKERFSLILESASTNQTSMYLCASSSPGGANVLTFGAGSRLTVL.